The source of this TCR beta chain is a study of PD-1 blockade in mismatch repair-deficient tumors. TCRdb's table, derived via immunoSEQ multiplex PCR, lists solely in-frame clones and lacks some. The sample consists of 70,000 to 95,000 clones, more than 80% of them appearing once. This clonotype was obtained from an adult with mismatch repair-deficient cancer. The sample was peripheral blood, taken 44 weeks after starting pembrolizumab.

CDR3 in DNA: TGTGCCAGCAGTTACTCGAGGTACCTAAGTGAGCAGTTCTTC. This encodes CASSYSRYLSEQFF. The J gene is TRBJ2-1, the V gene TRBV6-5; no firm D call. V gave up 0 bases and J gave up 9 bases, with 12 bases separating them. Germline V gene sequence: CDR1 MNHEY, CDR2 SVGAGI. This CDR3 has 14 amino acids.